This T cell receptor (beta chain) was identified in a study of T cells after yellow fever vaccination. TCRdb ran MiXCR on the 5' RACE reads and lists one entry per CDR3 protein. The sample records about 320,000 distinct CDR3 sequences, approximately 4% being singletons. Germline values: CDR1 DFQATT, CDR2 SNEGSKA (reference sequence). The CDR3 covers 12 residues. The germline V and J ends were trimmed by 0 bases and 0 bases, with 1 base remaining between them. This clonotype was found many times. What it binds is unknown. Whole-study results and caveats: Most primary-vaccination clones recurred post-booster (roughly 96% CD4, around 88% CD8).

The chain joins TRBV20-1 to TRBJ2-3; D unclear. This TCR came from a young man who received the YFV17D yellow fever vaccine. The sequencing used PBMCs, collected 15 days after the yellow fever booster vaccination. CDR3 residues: CSARESTDTQYF. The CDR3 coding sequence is TGCAGTGCTAGAGAGAGCACAGATACGCAGTATTTT.